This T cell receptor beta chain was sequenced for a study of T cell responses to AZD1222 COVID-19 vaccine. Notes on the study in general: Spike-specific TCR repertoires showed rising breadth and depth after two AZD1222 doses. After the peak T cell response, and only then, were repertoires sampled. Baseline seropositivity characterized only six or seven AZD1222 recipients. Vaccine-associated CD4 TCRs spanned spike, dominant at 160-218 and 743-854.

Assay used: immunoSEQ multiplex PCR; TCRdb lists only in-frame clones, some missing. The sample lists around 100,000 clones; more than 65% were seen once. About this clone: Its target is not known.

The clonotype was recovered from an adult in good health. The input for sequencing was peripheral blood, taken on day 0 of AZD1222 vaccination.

The CDR3 coding sequence is TGTGCCAGCAGCTTGGCCAGCGGGGGGCTAAATTCACCCCTCCACTTT. It is translated as CASSLASGGLNSPLHF. The chain recombines TRBV5-5 with TRBJ1-6; possibly TRBD1 for D (6 bases). The CDR3 runs 16 residues. V gave up 0 bases and J gave up 7 bases, with 14 bases separating them. The V gene's germline CDR1 is SGHKS and CDR2 YYEKEE (reference sequence).